These 9 T cell receptor beta chains share one sample of origin, sequenced in a study of shared clonotypes between healthy human individuals. The naive CD8 fraction comprised CD45RO-negative cells positively selected for CCR7 and excluded terminally differentiated effector memory CD45RA+ cells. Produced via immunoSEQ multiplex PCR; TCRdb's table is partial and in-frame only. The repertoire has some 2.1 million clones, about 95% of them found once; the top ten carry approximately 1.2%. The sample comprised naive CD8+ T cells sorted from blood. The receptors derive from a man younger than 30 in good health.

A note on this clone: Other DNA sequences in this specimen translate into the identical CDR3. This rearrangement joins TRBV27 to TRBJ1-2; no reliable D call. CDR1 is MNHEY, CDR2 SMNVEV, per germline (reference sequence). The CDR3 extends over 13 amino acids. Trimming left V 2 bases short and J 4 bases short, with 8 bases between. The CDR3 spells CASSLEWGYGYTF. The CDR3, as DNA: TGTGCCAGCAGTTTAGAGTGGGGCTATGGCTACACCTTC.

This sequence joins TRBV6-5 and TRBJ1-5; 8 positions agree with TRBD1. With 8 bases clipped from V and 6 bases from J, the junction kept 9 bases outside the gene matches. Germline-derived CDR1 and CDR2 are MNHEY and SVGAGI. The CDR3 totals 14 residues. CDR3 protein: CASGATGEVQPQHF. Here the CDR3 DNA reads TGTGCCAGCGGGGCGACAGGGGAGGTTCAGCCCCAGCATTTT.

The chain is built from TRBV4-3 and TRBJ2-7, with D tentatively TRBD1 (5 bases). CDR3 length: 15 amino acids. Germline loops: CDR1 LGHNA, CDR2 YSLEER. Trimming removed 0 bases from V and 3 bases from J, with 12 bases in between. CDR3 in amino acids: CASSQEAGYNYEQYF. The CDR3 DNA follows: TGCGCCAGCAGCCAAGAAGCAGGGTACAACTACGAGCAGTACTTC.

The V call is TRBV30, the J call TRBJ1-1; the D is unclear. V dropped 6 bases and J dropped 3 bases, with 11 bases sitting between them. CDR3 length: 12 amino acids. Germline CDR1 GTSNPN, CDR2 SVGIG (reference sequence). CDR3 sequence reads: CACSPDYTEAFF. For the CDR3, the DNA is TGTGCCTGTTCCCCAGATTACACTGAAGCTTTCTTT.

The chain couples TRBV6-5 to TRBJ1-2, with D perhaps TRBD1 (5 bases). Germline V gives CDR1 MNHEY, CDR2 SVGAGI. Trimming took off 6 bases at V and 4 bases at J, with 18 bases between the two ends. This CDR3 is built from 15 residues. CDR3 DNA: TGTGCCAGCAGCCCAAACCCTCGGGGCCCCTATGGCTACACCTTC. It specifies CASSPNPRGPYGYTF.

This chain links TRBV7-8 with TRBJ2-5, with 7 bases identical to TRBD2. CDR3 length: 15 residues. The V segment lost 5 bases and the J segment 1 base; nucleotides outside the gene matches: 7. The germline V gene has CDR1 SGHVS and CDR2 FQNEAQ. The CDR3 DNA is TGTGCCAGCAGCCTGCGGCTAGCGGCCCAAGAGACCCAGTACTTC. Translating it yields CASSLRLAAQETQYF.

The J gene is TRBJ1-5, the V gene TRBV27; a possible D gene is TRBD1 (6 bases). V gave up 4 bases and J gave up 0 bases, with 13 bases separating them. This CDR3 comprises 16 residues. Germline V lookup: CDR1 MNHEY, CDR2 SMNVEV (reference sequence). The CDR3 protein is CASSSGAGYSNQPQHF. The CDR3 region has the DNA TGTGCCAGCAGTTCGGGGGCAGGTTATAGCAATCAGCCCCAGCATTTT.

The V gene is TRBV15, the J gene TRBJ2-7; no definite D call. The V gene lost 0 bases and the J gene lost 2 bases, with 14 bases spanning the gap. This CDR3 is 16 amino acids long. The V gene's germline CDR1 is LNHNV and CDR2 YYDKDF (reference sequence). This chain's CDR3 is CATSREHTALTYEQYF. The CDR3 bases are TGTGCCACCAGCAGAGAGCATACCGCGTTGACCTACGAGCAGTACTTC.

The chain employs TRBV9 and TRBJ1-1; D uncertain. V lost 0 bases and J lost 5, with 11 bases in between. The CDR3 covers 14 residues. Germline loops: CDR1 SGDLS, CDR2 YYNGEE. CDR3 residues: CASSVDQARTEAFF. The DNA of the CDR3 is TGTGCCAGCAGCGTAGACCAGGCGCGAACTGAAGCTTTCTTT.